This is a list of T cell receptor beta chains from one sample in a study of OX40 agonist ivuxolimab in advanced cancers. The assay was immunoSEQ multiplex PCR, and TCRdb's table has in-frame clones only and misses some. The repertoire includes about 100,000 clones, approximately 89% of them detected once, and 0.15% to 0.2% sits in the top ten. The sample was CD4+ or CD8+ T cells sorted from blood, taken in a trial of the OX40 agonist ivuxolimab. All receptors come from an adult with an advanced solid tumor such as melanoma, head and neck, liver or kidney cancer. CDR3s include the opening cysteine and the closing phenylalanine or tryptophan. Fields, in order: clone size, J gene, V gene, D gene, CDR3 protein, CDR3 DNA. The D gene is left open where the match is weak. Clone size is not always given. Where it is, it says once, few, many or a class for expanded clones.

abundance: NA; j_gene: TRBJ1-1; v_gene: TRBV6-5; d_gene: NA; CDR3aa: CASRSTGGSRTEAFF; CDR3nt: TGTGCCAGCAGGAGCACCGGAGGATCCCGGACTGAAGCTTTCTTT
abundance: NA; j_gene: TRBJ2-2; v_gene: TRBV10-3; d_gene: TRBD1; CDR3aa: CAISARTGASTGELFF; CDR3nt: TGTGCCATCAGTGCAAGGACAGGGGCGAGCACCGGGGAGCTGTTTTTT
abundance: NA; j_gene: TRBJ1-6; v_gene: TRBV25-1; d_gene: NA; CDR3aa: CASSGGTYNSPLHF; CDR3nt: TGTGCCAGCAGTGGCGGGACATATAATTCACCCCTCCACTTT
abundance: NA; j_gene: TRBJ1-2; v_gene: TRBV5-4; d_gene: TRBD1; CDR3aa: CASSGMDRLYGYTF; CDR3nt: TGTGCCAGCAGCGGAATGGACAGGCTCTATGGCTACACCTTC
abundance: NA; j_gene: TRBJ1-6; v_gene: TRBV5-1; d_gene: NA; CDR3aa: CASSYDPTSYNSPLHF; CDR3nt: TGCGCCAGCAGCTACGACCCGACGAGTTATAATTCACCCCTCCACTTT
abundance: NA; j_gene: TRBJ1-5; v_gene: TRBV27; d_gene: TRBD1; CDR3aa: CASSFQGGNQPQHF; CDR3nt: TGTGCCAGCAGTTTCCAGGGGGGGAATCAGCCCCAGCATTTT
abundance: NA; j_gene: TRBJ2-3; v_gene: TRBV18; d_gene: NA; CDR3aa: CASSPFTDTQYF; CDR3nt: TGTGCCAGCTCACCATTTACAGATACGCAGTATTTT
abundance: NA; j_gene: TRBJ2-1; v_gene: TRBV7-2; d_gene: TRBD2; CDR3aa: CASSSIGLAGTYNEQFF; CDR3nt: TGTGCCAGCAGCTCCATAGGACTAGCGGGAACCTACAATGAGCAGTTCTTC
abundance: NA; j_gene: TRBJ2-3; v_gene: TRBV5-1; d_gene: NA; CDR3aa: CASSSRAGHTDTQYF; CDR3nt: TGCGCCAGCAGCTCGAGAGCGGGACACACAGATACGCAGTATTTT
abundance: NA; j_gene: TRBJ2-2; v_gene: TRBV5-4; d_gene: TRBD2; CDR3aa: CASSSGRGTGELFF; CDR3nt: TGTGCCAGCAGCTCCGGGCGGGGGACCGGGGAGCTGTTTTTT
abundance: once; j_gene: TRBJ1-1; v_gene: TRBV27; d_gene: NA; CDR3aa: CASSLTRTVQNTEAFF; CDR3nt: TGTGCCAGCAGTTTGACCAGGACAGTCCAGAACACTGAAGCTTTCTTT
abundance: NA; j_gene: TRBJ2-1; v_gene: TRBV9; d_gene: NA; CDR3aa: CASSVVEVGGEQFF; CDR3nt: TGTGCCAGCAGCGTAGTAGAGGTGGGAGGTGAGCAGTTCTTC
abundance: NA; j_gene: TRBJ2-5; v_gene: TRBV7-9; d_gene: TRBD2; CDR3aa: CASGLAGSETQYF; CDR3nt: TGTGCGTCAGGGTTAGCGGGAAGTGAGACCCAGTACTTC
abundance: NA; j_gene: TRBJ2-6; v_gene: TRBV30; d_gene: NA; CDR3aa: CAWSKSRTKGGRFAGANVLTF; CDR3nt: TGTGCCTGGAGTAAATCCCGTACGAAAGGGGGGCGCTTTGCTGGGGCCAACGTCCTGACTTTC
abundance: once; j_gene: TRBJ2-1; v_gene: TRBV5-4; d_gene: TRBD1; CDR3aa: CASSSGDRGYVNEQFF; CDR3nt: TGTGCCAGCAGCTCTGGGGACAGGGGGTATGTGAATGAGCAGTTCTTC
abundance: NA; j_gene: TRBJ2-5; v_gene: TRBV28; d_gene: TRBD1; CDR3aa: CASSGTGTIETQYF; CDR3nt: TGTGCCAGCAGTGGGACAGGGACAATTGAGACCCAGTACTTC
abundance: once; j_gene: TRBJ2-1; v_gene: TRBV5-1; d_gene: NA; CDR3aa: CASSFGPVNEQFF; CDR3nt: TGCGCCAGCAGCTTTGGTCCGGTGAATGAGCAGTTCTTC
abundance: once; j_gene: TRBJ2-7; v_gene: TRBV28; d_gene: NA; CDR3aa: CASSLPGLAYEQYF; CDR3nt: TGTGCCAGCAGTCTCCCCGGGCTGGCCTACGAGCAGTACTTC
abundance: NA; j_gene: TRBJ1-5; v_gene: TRBV18; d_gene: TRBD1; CDR3aa: CASSPGLTGGLGQPQHF; CDR3nt: TGTGCCAGCTCACCGGGCTTGACAGGGGGACTTGGTCAGCCCCAGCATTTT
abundance: NA; j_gene: TRBJ1-5; v_gene: TRBV9; d_gene: NA; CDR3aa: CASSVAFLDWSGNQPQHF; CDR3nt: TGTGCCAGCAGCGTAGCGTTCCTTGACTGGTCGGGAAATCAGCCCCAGCATTTT
abundance: NA; j_gene: TRBJ2-7; v_gene: TRBV6-5; d_gene: TRBD2; CDR3aa: CASSYVAGGPSYEQYF; CDR3nt: TGTGCCAGCAGTTACGTAGCGGGGGGACCCTCCTACGAGCAGTACTTC
abundance: NA; j_gene: TRBJ1-2; v_gene: TRBV25-1; d_gene: NA; CDR3aa: CASSESRSGYGYTF; CDR3nt: TGTGCCAGCAGTGAGAGTAGGAGTGGCTATGGCTACACCTTC
abundance: once; j_gene: TRBJ2-7; v_gene: TRBV19; d_gene: TRBD1; CDR3aa: CASGFGQGGYEQYF; CDR3nt: TGTGCCAGTGGATTCGGACAGGGGGGCTACGAGCAGTACTTC
abundance: NA; j_gene: TRBJ2-7; v_gene: TRBV5-4; d_gene: NA; CDR3aa: CASSLGQGRYEQYF; CDR3nt: TGTGCCAGCAGCTTGGGGCAGGGGAGGTACGAGCAGTACTTC
abundance: few; j_gene: TRBJ2-6; v_gene: TRBV5-1; d_gene: NA; CDR3aa: CASSLGRSVGSGANVLTF; CDR3nt: TGCGCCAGCAGCTTGGGACGCTCGGTGGGCTCTGGGGCCAACGTCCTGACTTTC
abundance: NA; j_gene: TRBJ2-3; v_gene: TRBV6-4; d_gene: NA; CDR3aa: CASSDSLDTQYF; CDR3nt: TGTGCCAGCAGTGACTCGTTAGATACGCAGTATTTT
abundance: NA; j_gene: TRBJ2-3; v_gene: TRBV7-9; d_gene: TRBD2; CDR3aa: CASSPLAGTQYF; CDR3nt: TGTGCCAGCAGCCCTCTAGCGGGTACGCAGTATTTT
abundance: once; j_gene: TRBJ1-5; v_gene: TRBV9; d_gene: NA; CDR3aa: CASSGGPRSNQPQHF; CDR3nt: TGTGCCAGCAGCGGGGGACCACGTAGCAATCAGCCCCAGCATTTT
abundance: NA; j_gene: TRBJ2-7; v_gene: TRBV6-1; d_gene: TRBD2; CDR3aa: CASRREGTYEQYF; CDR3nt: TGTGCCAGCAGGCGGGAGGGGACCTACGAGCAGTACTTC
abundance: few; j_gene: TRBJ2-7; v_gene: TRBV27; d_gene: NA; CDR3aa: CASSINPRDSRSYEQYF; CDR3nt: TGTGCCAGCAGTATAAACCCCCGGGACTCCCGTTCCTACGAGCAGTACTTC